This is a list of T cell receptor beta chains from one sample in a study of tumor-infiltrating lymphocytes in primary liver carcinoma. TCRdb re-called the multiplex PCR reads through MiXCR, storing one row per CDR3 protein. The data hold about 64,000 distinct CDR3 sequences, with roughly two thirds observed a single time. Sequenced material: liver tumor tissue from sampling region 4. These receptors all stem from a man aged 40-49 years with primary liver carcinoma and hepatitis B virus infection. Each CDR3 is given with its conserved first and last residue. D genes are given only for firm matches. Clone sizes are given selectively: once, few, many, or a class where the clone is expanded.

D,J,size,V,DNA,CDR3
TRBD1,TRBJ2-7,-,TRBV28,TGTGCCAGTATCCAGGCAGGGGGCTCCTACGAGCAGTACTTC,CASIQAGGSYEQYF
-,TRBJ2-3,-,TRBV5-1,TGCGCCAGCAGCTGGGATAATGGAGATACGCAGTATTTT,CASSWDNGDTQYF
-,TRBJ2-3,few,TRBV5-6,TGTGCCAGCAGCTTGTTAGGATATAGTAGGATATTGACAGATACGCAGTATTTT,CASSLLGYSRILTDTQYF
TRBD2,TRBJ2-3,-,TRBV6-1,TGTGCCAGCAGTCACTACTCCCCGGGACTAGCGGTCACAGTTGCGCAGTATTTT,CASSHYSPGLAVTVAQYF
TRBD1,TRBJ1-2,-,TRBV10-3,TGTGCCATCAGGAGGGGACCAACAGGGGAAGGCTACACATTC,CAIRRGPTGEGYTF
-,TRBJ1-2,few,TRBV12-3/TRBV12-4,TGTACCAGCAACCCACAGGGTGGGGGCTACACCTTC,CTSNPQGGGYTF
-,TRBJ2-2,-,TRBV6-6,TGTGCCAGCAGTGCAACGAACACCCGGGAGCCGTTTTTT,CASSATNTREPFF
-,TRBJ2-3,once,TRBV6-2/TRBV6-3,TGTGCCGGCAGTTACTTCCCTCTGGGGCCTGGCACAGATACGGAGTATTTT,CAGSYFPLGPGTDTEYF
-,TRBJ2-4,-,TRBV4-3,TGCACCAGCAGCCAAGAGGAGGGCAGTATTCAGTACTTC,CTSSQEEGSIQYF
-,TRBJ2-1,-,TRBV6-2/TRBV6-3,TGTGCCAGCAGTTACCAGCGGCAGTACCCCTGGCAGTTCTTC,CASSYQRQYPWQFF
-,TRBJ2-1,-,TRBV29-1,TGCAGTGTTAGGGAGGGGGGAAATGAGCAGTTCTTC,CSVREGGNEQFF
-,TRBJ2-3,many,TRBV5-1,TGCGCCAGCAGCTTGACAGGATGGGGTAGGACAGATACGCAGTATTTT,CASSLTGWGRTDTQYF
-,TRBJ2-7,few,TRBV5-6,TGTGCCAGCAGCTTGGGTCCCCAGGGGAGCGAGCAGCACTTC,CASSLGPQGSEQHF
TRBD2,TRBJ2-1,many,TRBV6-6,TGTGCCAGCAGTTACCCTCGGGTGACGGGAGGATCGTCCAATGAGCAGTTCTTC,CASSYPRVTGGSSNEQFF
-,TRBJ2-5,-,TRBV28,TGTTCCAGCACCTCGCACACCGAATTCCAAGAGACCCAGTACTTC,CSSTSHTEFQETQYF
-,TRBJ1-2,few,TRBV10-2,TGCGCCAGCAGTGGGCAGGGGATGAACTATGGCTACACCTTC,CASSGQGMNYGYTF
-,TRBJ1-1,-,TRBV29-1,TGCAGCGTGACAGAGGATGCAATGAACACTGAAGCCTTCTTT,CSVTEDAMNTEAFF
-,TRBJ2-1,-,TRBV29-1,TGCAGCGTTGAAGGGAGGGGCATAGCGGAGATCTACAATGAGCAGTTCTTT,CSVEGRGIAEIYNEQFF
TRBD2,TRBJ2-5,-,TRBV28,TGTGCCAGCAGTGACGCGGGACTAGCGGGCAGGGAGACACGGTACTTC,CASSDAGLAGRETRYF
TRBD1,TRBJ2-2,-,TRBV30,TGTGCCTGGAGCTGGGGACAGTGGGTGCCCGGGGAGCCGTTTTTT,CAWSWGQWVPGEPFF
TRBD2,TRBJ2-2,-,TRBV12-3/TRBV12-4,TGTGCCAGCAGTTTCCGGGGTAGCGGGAGGAACACCGGGGAGCTGTCTTTT,CASSFRGSGRNTGELSF
-,TRBJ2-1,-,TRBV11-1,TGTGCCAGCAGTTCATCCCGGGACTCCTCCTACGAGCAGTTCTTC,CASSSSRDSSYEQFF
TRBD1,TRBJ1-2,-,TRBV29-1,TGCAGCGTTGAAATAAGTCAGGTGGACAGGGACTATGGCTACACCTTC,CSVEISQVDRDYGYTF
-,TRBJ2-3,-,TRBV5-4,TGTGCCAGCAGCTTGAGTACAGGTCTCCAAGATACGCAGTATTTT,CASSLSTGLQDTQYF
TRBD2,TRBJ2-7,-,TRBV4-1,TGCGACAGCATCCACATCATAGCGGGAGCCGTCTACGAGCAGTACTTC,CDSIHIIAGAVYEQYF
TRBD2,TRBJ2-3,-,TRBV7-9,TGTGCCAGCAGCTGGCCACCGGGACTAGCGGAAGGGCCGGCTTCAGATACGCAGTATTTT,CASSWPPGLAEGPASDTQYF
-,TRBJ2-3,-,TRBV4-3,TGCGCCAGCAGTCAAGAAGATAGCCGAGCAGATACGCAGTATTTT,CASSQEDSRADTQYF
TRBD2,TRBJ2-5,-,TRBV4-1,TGCGCCAGCAGCCATGTAAACCTAGCGGGAGGGCGTGAGACCCAGTACTTC,CASSHVNLAGGRETQYF
-,TRBJ2-7,-,TRBV12-3/TRBV12-4,TGTGCCAGCAGTTTAATAGGCTCCGGTAGCTCCTACGAGCAGTACTTC,CASSLIGSGSSYEQYF
TRBD2,TRBJ2-1,many,TRBV14,TGTGCCAGCAGCCAAGTTGGACTAGCGGGAGATCATGAGCAGTTCTTC,CASSQVGLAGDHEQFF
-,TRBJ1-4,-,TRBV6-2/TRBV6-3,TGTGCCGGCAGATCCGGGACCGAGGCTGAAAAACTGTTTTTT,CAGRSGTEAEKLFF
-,TRBJ2-2,-,TRBV7-2,TGTGCCAGCAGCTTAGTGATGCACACCGGGGAGCTGTTTTTT,CASSLVMHTGELFF
TRBD2,TRBJ2-3,-,TRBV6-6,TGTGCCAGCAGTACCATCGGGAGGGGCACAGATACACAGTATTTT,CASSTIGRGTDTQYF
-,TRBJ1-2,-,TRBV5-1,TGCGCCAGCAGTTCGACCAACTCTATCGGCCACACGTTC,CASSSTNSIGHTF
TRBD2,TRBJ2-5,-,TRBV5-4,TGTGCCAACAGCTTGGCCGGGACTAGCGGGGTGACCCAGAACTTC,CANSLAGTSGVTQNF
-,TRBJ1-1,many,TRBV5-1,TGCGCCAGCAGCGACAGGCCGGGGTGGAACATTGAAGCTTTCTTT,CASSDRPGWNIEAFF
-,TRBJ2-5,-,TRBV5-6,TGTGCCAGCAGCTTGTCTGGCGGCCCAATCCGGGAGACCCAGTACTTC,CASSLSGGPIRETQYF
-,TRBJ1-4,few,TRBV30,TGTGGCTGGAAAGGGGGTTGGAATGAAAAACTGTTTTTT,CGWKGGWNEKLFF
-,TRBJ2-5,-,TRBV6-2/TRBV6-3,TGTGCCAGCAGTTACGGTGAGGGCCGTTCCCAGGATACCCAGTACTTC,CASSYGEGRSQDTQYF
TRBD2,TRBJ2-1,few,TRBV6-1,TGTGCCAGTCGACTAGCGGGAATCTATGAGCAGTTCTTC,CASRLAGIYEQFF
-,TRBJ2-3,-,TRBV29-1,-,CSVGGGAGITDTRYF
-,TRBJ2-2,-,TRBV29-1,TGCAGCGTTGAAGGGGTAACAGGTTTCACCGGTGGGCTGTTATTT,CSVEGVTGFTGGLLF
-,TRBJ2-5,-,TRBV29-1,TGCAGCGTTGAAGATCGCCTCAAAGAGACCCAGTATTTC,CSVEDRLKETQYF
-,TRBJ2-3,-,TRBV5-4,TGTGCCAGCAGCTTGGTTGGGAAAGATACGCAGTATTTT,CASSLVGKDTQYF
TRBD2,TRBJ2-3,-,TRBV11-2,TGTGCCAGCAGCTCGGGGATCACTAGCGGGACTATCAGAGATACGCAGTATTTT,CASSSGITSGTIRDTQYF
-,TRBJ2-3,-,TRBV11-2,TGTACCAGCAGCTCCTTACCCAACGCTAACACAGATACACAGTATTTT,CTSSSLPNANTDTQYF
-,TRBJ1-1,many,TRBV10-3,TGTGCCATTTCCACCGGGGGACAAGAGAACACTGAAGCTTTCTTT,CAISTGGQENTEAFF